This T cell receptor (beta chain) is drawn from a study of cytomegalovirus exposure and HLA in healthy donors. Primers: 60 Vbeta forward and 13 Jbeta reverse. Libraries were prepared by immunoSEQ multiplex PCR; TCRdb keeps only in-frame clonotypes and omits some of them. The table shows 90,000 to 150,000 clones, with about three fifths occurring only once. Germline assignment: CDR1 SEHNR and CDR2 FQNEAQ (reference sequence). The germline V and J ends were trimmed by 2 bases and 6 bases, with 15 bases remaining between them. The CDR3 is 15 amino acids. This clone was detected only once. The sequenced material came from PBMCs. The genes are TRBV7-9 and TRBJ2-3, with a tentative D call TRBD1 (6 bases). The sequence came from a man between 35 and 55 years old in good health and CMV-seropositive. CDR3 coding DNA: TGTGCCAGCAGCTTACGTCAGAGCCAGGGGGATACGCAGTATTTT. This gives the protein CASSLRQSQGDTQYF.